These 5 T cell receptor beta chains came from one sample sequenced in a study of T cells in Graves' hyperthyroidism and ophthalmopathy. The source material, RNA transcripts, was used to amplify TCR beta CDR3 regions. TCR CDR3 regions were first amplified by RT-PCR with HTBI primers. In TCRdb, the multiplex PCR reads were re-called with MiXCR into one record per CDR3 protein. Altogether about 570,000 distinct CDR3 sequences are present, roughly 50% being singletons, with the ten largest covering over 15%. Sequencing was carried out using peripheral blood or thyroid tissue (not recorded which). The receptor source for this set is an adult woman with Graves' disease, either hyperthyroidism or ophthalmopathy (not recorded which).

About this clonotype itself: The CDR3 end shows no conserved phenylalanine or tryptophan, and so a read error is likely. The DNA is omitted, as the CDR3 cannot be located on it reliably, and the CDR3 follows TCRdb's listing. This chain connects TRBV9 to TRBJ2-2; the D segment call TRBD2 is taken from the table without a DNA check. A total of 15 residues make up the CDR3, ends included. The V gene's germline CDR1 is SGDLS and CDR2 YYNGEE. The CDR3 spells CASSDGLVEHRGAVL.

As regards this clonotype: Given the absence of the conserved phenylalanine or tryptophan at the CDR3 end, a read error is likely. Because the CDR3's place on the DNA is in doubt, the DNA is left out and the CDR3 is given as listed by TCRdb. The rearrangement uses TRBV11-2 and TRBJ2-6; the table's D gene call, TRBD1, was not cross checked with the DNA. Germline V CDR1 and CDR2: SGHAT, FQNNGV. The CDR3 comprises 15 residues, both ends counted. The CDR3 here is CASSLQGGWGPLGTS.

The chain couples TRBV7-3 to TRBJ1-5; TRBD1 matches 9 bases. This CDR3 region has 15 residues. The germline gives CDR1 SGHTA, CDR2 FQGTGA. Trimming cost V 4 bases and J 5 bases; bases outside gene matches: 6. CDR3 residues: CASSSAGTGHQPQHF. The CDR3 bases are TGTGCCAGCAGCTCAGCCGGGACAGGGCATCAGCCCCAGCATTTT.

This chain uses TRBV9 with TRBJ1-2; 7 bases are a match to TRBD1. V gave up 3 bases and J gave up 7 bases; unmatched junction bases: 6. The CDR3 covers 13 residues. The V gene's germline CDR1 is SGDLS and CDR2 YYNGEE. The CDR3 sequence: CASSADREVGYTF. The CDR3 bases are TGTGCCAGCAGCGCTGACAGGGAGGTTGGCTACACCTTC.

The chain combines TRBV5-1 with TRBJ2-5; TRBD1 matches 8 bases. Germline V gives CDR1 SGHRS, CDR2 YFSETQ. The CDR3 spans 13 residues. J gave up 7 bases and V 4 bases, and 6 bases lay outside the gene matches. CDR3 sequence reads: CASSRQGLGTQYF. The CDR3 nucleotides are TGCGCCAGCAGCCGACAGGGGTTAGGGACCCAGTACTTC.